The clone carrying this T cell receptor beta chain was observed a few times. The antigen remains unidentified. Per germline, CDR1 SQVTM and CDR2 ANQGSEA. CDR3 length: 14 residues. V was clipped by 7 bases and J by 2 bases; unmatched bases: 7. Each of the sorted populations had a purity greater than 95%. All of the isolated RNA was reverse transcribed, so expressed TCRB transcripts were sequenced. For naive, central memory and regulatory T cell samples, reads averaged roughly 3.7 million. Sequenced by immunoSEQ multiplex PCR; TCRdb stores in-frame clones only, minus some. Altogether hundreds of thousands of clones are present, around 15% being singletons, with the ten largest covering about 0.015%. This sample stems from a study of beta chain features in type 1 diabetes. Study outcomes and limitations: TCRB CDR3 length was moderately but significantly reduced in all four CD4+ subsets of Type 1 diabetes patients.

Sequencing was performed on naive CD4+ T cells from blood. The rearrangement uses TRBV29-1 and TRBJ2-1; TRBD2 aligns across 8 bases. This sequence was found in a man aged 25 to 40 with type 1 diabetes. DNA of the CDR3: TGCAGCGCCACGGGAGGGCGGACCTACAATGAGCAGTTCTTC. Translated, it gives CSATGGRTYNEQFF.